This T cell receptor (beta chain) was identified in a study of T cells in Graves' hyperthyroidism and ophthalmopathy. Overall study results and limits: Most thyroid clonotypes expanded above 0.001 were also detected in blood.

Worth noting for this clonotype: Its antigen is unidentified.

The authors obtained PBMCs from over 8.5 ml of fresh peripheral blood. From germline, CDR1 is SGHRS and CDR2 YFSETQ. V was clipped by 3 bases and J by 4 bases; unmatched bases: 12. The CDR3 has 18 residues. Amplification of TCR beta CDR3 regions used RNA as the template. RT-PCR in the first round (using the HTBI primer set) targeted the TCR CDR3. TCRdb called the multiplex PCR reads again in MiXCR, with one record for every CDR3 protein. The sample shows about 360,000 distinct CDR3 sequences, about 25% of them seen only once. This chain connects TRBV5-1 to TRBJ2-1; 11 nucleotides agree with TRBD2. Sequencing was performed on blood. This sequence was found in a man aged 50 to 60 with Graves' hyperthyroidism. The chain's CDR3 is CASSWRGLAGGLYNEQFF. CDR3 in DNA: TGCGCCAGCAGCTGGAGAGGATTAGCGGGAGGGCTTTACAATGAGCAGTTCTTC.